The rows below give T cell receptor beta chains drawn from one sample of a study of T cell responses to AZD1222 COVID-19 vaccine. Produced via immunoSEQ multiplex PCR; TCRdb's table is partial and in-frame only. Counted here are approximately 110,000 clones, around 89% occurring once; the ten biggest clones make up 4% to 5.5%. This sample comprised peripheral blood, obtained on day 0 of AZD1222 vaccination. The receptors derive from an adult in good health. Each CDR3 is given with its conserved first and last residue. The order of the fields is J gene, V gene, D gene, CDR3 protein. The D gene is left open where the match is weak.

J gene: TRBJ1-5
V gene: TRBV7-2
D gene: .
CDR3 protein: CASSLVGGLNQPQHF

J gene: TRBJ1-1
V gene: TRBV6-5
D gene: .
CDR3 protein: CASSYSRQVPQAFF

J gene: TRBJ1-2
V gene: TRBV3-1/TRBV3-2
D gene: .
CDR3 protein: CASSPTGRYGYTF

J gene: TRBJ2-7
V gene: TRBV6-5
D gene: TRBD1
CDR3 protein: CASQGQVSSYEQYF

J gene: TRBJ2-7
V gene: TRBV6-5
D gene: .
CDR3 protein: CASRFSYEQYF

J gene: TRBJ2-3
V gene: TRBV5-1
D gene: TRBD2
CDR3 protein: CASSLTPRGSGGWKDTQYF

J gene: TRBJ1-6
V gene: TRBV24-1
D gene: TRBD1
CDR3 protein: CATSEGQGLNSPLHF

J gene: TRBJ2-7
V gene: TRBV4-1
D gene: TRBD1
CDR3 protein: CASSRDRGPSYEQYF

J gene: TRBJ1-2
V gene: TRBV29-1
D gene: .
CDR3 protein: CSVEAPGYTF

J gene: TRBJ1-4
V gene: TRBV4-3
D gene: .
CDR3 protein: CASSQEWSGLGNEKLFF

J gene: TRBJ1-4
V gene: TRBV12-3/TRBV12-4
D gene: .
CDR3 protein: CASSSGSEKLFF

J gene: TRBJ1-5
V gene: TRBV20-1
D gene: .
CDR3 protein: CSVGWGKPQHF

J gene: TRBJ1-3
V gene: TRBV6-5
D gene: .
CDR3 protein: CATGTQAGAGNTIYF

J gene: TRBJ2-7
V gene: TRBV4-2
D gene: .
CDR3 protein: CASSQRGRVYF

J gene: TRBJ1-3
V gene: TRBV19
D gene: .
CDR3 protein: CASSMPPSGNTIYF

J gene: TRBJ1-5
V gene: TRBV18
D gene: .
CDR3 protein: CASSPRRGDGNQPQHF

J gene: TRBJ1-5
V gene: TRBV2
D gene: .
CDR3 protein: CASSEGGNSNQPQHF

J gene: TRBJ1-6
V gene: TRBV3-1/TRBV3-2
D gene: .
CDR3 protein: CASSHTRDGAYHGENSPLHF

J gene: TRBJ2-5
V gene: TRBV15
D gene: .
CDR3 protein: CATSRAGTTLETQYF

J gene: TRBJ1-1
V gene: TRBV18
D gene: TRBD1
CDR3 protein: CASSRTGQGRTEAFF

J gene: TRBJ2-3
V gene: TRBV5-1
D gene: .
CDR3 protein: CASSLGTLTDTQYF

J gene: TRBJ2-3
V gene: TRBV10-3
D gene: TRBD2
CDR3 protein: CAISGAAGVRADTQYF

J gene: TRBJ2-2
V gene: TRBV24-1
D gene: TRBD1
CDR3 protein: CATSQGGQGYTGELFF

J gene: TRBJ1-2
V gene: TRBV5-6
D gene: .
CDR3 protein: CASSLWLRNYGYTF

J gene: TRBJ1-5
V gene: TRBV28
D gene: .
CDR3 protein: CASSPTGTSGNQPQHF

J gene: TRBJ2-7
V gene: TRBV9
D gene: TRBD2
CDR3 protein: CASSPRGGGYEQYF

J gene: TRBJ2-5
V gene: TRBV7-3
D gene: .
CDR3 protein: CASSFQGSKETQYF

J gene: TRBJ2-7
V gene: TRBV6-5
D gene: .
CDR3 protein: CASSQGPFRYEQYF

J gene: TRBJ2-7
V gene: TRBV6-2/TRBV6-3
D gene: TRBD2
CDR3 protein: CASSLIAGEQYF

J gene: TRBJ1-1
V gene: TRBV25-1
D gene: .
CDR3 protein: CASSGQVMNTEAFF

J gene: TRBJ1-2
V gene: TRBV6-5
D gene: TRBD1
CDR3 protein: CASQDRGGFNYGYTF

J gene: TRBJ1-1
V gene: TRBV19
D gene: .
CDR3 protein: CASSPLGGGTEAFF

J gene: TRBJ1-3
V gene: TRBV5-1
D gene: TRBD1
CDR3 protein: CASSFQGARGNTIYF

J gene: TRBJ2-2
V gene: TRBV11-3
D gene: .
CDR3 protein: CASSSRGGNTGELFF

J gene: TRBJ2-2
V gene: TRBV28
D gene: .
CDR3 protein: CASRDGLNTGELFF

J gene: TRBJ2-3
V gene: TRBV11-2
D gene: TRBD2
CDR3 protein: CASSLDGGAGTDTQYF

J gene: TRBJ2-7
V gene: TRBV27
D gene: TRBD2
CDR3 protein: CASSSGSGRPSNEQYF

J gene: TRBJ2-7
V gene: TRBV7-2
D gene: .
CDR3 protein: CASSLSPTSSYEQYF

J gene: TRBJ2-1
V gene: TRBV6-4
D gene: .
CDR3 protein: CASSARGDEQFF

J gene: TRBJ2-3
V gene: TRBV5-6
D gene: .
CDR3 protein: CASSSQGRNTDTQYF

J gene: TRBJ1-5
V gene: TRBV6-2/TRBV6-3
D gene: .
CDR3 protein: CASSYSGGSNQPQHF

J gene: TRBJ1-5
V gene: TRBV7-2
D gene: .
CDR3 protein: CASSPWDTSNQPQHF

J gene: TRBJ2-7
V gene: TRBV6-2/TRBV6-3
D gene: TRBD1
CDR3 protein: CASSYATGGYEQYF

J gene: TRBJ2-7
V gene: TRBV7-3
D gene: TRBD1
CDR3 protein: CASSLTGGGYEQYF

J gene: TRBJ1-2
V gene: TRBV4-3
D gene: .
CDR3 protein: CASSQTDGLRYTF

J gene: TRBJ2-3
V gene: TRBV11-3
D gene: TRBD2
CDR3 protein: CASSSGGDYTDTQYF

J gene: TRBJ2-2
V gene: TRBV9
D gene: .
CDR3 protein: CASSVVLHGELFF

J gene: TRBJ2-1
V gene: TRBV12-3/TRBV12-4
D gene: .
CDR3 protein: CASGLRELAEQFF

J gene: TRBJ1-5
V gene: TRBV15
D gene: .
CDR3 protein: CATSGSNQPQHF

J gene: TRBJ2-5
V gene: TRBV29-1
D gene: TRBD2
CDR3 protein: CSVVGLAEETQYF

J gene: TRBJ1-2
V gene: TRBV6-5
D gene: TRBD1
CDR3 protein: CASTKDRGNNYGYTF

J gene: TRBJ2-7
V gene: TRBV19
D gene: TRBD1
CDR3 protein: CASSMRGPFYEQYF

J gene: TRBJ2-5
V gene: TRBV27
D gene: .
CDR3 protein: CASSLWAGPQETQYF

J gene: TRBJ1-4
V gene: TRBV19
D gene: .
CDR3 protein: CASSPGQINEKLFF